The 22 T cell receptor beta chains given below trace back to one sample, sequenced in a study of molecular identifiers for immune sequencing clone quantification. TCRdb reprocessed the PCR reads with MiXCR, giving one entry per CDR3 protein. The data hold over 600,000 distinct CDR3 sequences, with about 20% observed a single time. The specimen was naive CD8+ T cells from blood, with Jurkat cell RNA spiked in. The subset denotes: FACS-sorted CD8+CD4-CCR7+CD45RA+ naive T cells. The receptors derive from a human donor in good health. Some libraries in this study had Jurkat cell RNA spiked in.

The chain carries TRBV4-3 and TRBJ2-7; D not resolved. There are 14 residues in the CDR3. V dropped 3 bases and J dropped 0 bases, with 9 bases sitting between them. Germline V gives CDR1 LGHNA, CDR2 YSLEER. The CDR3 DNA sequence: TGCGCCAGCAGCCATGGCACTACCTCCTACGAGCAGTACTTC. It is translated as CASSHGTTSYEQYF.

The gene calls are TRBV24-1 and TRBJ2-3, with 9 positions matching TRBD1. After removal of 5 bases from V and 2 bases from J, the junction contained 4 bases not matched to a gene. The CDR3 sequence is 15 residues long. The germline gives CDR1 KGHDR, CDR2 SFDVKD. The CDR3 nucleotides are TGTGCCACCAGTGGGGACAGGGTCCACACAGATACGCAGTATTTT. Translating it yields CATSGDRVHTDTQYF.

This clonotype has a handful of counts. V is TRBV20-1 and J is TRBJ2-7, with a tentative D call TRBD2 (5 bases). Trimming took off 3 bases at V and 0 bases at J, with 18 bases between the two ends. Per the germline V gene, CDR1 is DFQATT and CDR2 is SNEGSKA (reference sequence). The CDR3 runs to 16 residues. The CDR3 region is CSASGLVSTSSYEQYF. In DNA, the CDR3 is TGCAGTGCTAGTGGACTTGTCTCAACCAGCTCCTACGAGCAGTACTTC.

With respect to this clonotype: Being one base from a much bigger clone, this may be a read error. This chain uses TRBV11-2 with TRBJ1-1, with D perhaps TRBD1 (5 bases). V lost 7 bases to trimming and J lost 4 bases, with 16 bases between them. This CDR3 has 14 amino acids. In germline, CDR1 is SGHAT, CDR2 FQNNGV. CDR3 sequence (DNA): TGTGCCAGCATCCAGACAGAAAAAATCACTGAAGCTTTCTTT. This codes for CASIQTEKITEAFF.

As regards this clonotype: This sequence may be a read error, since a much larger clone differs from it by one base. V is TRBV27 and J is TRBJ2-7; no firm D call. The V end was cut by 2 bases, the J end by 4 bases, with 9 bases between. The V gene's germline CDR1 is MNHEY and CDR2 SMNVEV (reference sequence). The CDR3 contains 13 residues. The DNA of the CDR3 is TGTGCCAGCAGTTTAGGCTGCCAGTACGAGCAGTACTTC. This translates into CASSLGCQYEQYF.

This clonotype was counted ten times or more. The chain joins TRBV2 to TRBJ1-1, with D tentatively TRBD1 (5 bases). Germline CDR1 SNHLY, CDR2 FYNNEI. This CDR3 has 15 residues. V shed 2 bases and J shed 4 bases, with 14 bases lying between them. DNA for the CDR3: TGTGCCAGCAGTGAATTGTATGGGGGTAGCACTGAAGCTTTCTTT. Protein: CASSELYGGSTEAFF.

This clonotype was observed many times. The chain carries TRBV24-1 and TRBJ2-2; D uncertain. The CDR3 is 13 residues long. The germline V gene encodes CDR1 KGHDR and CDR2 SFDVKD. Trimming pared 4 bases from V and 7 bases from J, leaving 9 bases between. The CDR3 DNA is TGTGCCACCAGTGAGGGTTTCGGCGGGGAGCTGTTTTTT. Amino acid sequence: CATSEGFGGELFF.

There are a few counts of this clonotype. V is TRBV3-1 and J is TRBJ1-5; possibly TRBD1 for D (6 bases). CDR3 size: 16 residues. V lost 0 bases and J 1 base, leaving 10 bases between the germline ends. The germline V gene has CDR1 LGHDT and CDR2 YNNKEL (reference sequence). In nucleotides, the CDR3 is TGTGCCAGCAGCCAAGACGGTCAGGGGAGCAATCAGCCCCAGCATTTT. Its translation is CASSQDGQGSNQPQHF.

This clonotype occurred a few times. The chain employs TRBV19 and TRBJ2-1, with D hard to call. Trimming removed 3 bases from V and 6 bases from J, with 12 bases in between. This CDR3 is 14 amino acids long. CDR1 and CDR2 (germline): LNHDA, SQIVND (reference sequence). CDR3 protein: CASSMDIGSNEQFF. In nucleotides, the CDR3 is TGTGCCAGTAGTATGGATATTGGGTCCAATGAGCAGTTCTTC.

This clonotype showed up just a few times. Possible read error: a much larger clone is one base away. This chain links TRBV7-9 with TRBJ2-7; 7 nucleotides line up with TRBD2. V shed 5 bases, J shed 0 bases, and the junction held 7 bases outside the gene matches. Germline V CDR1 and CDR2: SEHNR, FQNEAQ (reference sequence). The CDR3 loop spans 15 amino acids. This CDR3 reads CASSPVGEGSYEQYF. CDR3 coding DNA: TGTGCCAGCAGCCCGGTGGGGGAGGGCTCCTACGAGCAGTACTTC. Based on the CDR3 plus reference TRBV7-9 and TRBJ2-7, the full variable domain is DTGVSQNPRHKITKRGQNVTFRCDPISEHNRLYWYRQTLGQGPEFLTYFQNEAQLEKSRLLSDRFSAERPKGSFSTLEIQRTEQGDSAMYLCASSPVGEGSYEQYFGPGTRLTVT.

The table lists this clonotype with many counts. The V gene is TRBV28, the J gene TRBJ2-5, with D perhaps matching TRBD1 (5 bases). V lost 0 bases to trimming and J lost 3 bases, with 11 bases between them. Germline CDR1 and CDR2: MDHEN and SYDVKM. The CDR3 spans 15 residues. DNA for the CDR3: TGTGCCAGCAGTTTATGGGTAGGGGCTGAAGAGACCCAGTACTTC. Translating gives CASSLWVGAEETQYF. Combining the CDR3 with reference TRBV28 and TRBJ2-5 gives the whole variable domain DVKVTQSSRYLVKRTGEKVFLECVQDMDHENMFWYRQDPGLGLRLIYFSYDVKMKEKGDIPEGYSVSREKKERFSLILESASTNQTSMYLCASSLWVGAEETQYFGPGTRLLVL.

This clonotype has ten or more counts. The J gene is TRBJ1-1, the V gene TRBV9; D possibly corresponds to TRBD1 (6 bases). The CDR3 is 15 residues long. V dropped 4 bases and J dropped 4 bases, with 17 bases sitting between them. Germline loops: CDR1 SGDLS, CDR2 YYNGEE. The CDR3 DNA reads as TGTGCCAGCAGCTCCAACCCCGGGACAAGCACTGAAGCTTTCTTT. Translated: CASSSNPGTSTEAFF.

CDR3 sequence reads: CASSPSGGGEAFF. CDR3 bases: TGTGCCAGCAGTCCATCGGGGGGGGGAGAAGCTTTCTTT. This chain links TRBV27 with TRBJ1-1; D perhaps matches TRBD1 (5 bases). The V end was cut by 5 bases, the J end by 8 bases, with 15 bases between. There are 13 residues in the CDR3. Germline values: CDR1 MNHEY, CDR2 SMNVEV (reference sequence).

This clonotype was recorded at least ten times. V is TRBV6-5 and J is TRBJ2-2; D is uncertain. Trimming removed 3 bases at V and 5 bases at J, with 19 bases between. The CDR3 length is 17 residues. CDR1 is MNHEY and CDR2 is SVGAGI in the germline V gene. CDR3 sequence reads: CASSYSNTALRTGELFF. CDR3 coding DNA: TGTGCCAGCAGTTATTCTAATACAGCCCTGAGGACCGGGGAGCTGTTTTTT.

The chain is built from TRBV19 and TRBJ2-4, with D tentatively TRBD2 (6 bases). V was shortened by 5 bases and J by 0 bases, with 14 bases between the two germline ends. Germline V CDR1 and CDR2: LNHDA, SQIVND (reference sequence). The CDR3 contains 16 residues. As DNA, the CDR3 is TGTGCCAGTAGTCCAACTAGCAGAAGAGCCAAAAACATTCAGTACTTC. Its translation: CASSPTSRRAKNIQYF. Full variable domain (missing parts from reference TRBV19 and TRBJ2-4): DGGITQSPKYLFRKEGQNVTLSCEQNLNHDAMYWYRQDPGQGLRLIYYSQIVNDFQKGDIAEGYSVSREKKESFPLTVTSAQKNPTAFYLCASSPTSRRAKNIQYFGAGTRLSVL.

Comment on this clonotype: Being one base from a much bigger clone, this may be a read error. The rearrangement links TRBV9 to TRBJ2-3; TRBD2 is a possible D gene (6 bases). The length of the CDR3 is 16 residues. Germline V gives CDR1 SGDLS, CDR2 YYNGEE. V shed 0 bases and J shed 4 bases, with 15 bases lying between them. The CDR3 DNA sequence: TGTGCCAGCAGCGTAGGGTTGTGCGGGGCTCCAGATACGCAGTATTTT. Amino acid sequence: CASSVGLCGAPDTQYF.

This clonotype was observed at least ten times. The CDR3 DNA is TGTGCCAGCAGACTTTCTCCTAGCGGGAGGGTCCAAGAGACCCAGTACTTC. Encoded protein: CASRLSPSGRVQETQYF. The V gene is TRBV6-2 or TRBV6-3, the J gene TRBJ2-5; 12 bases match TRBD2. CDR3 length equals 17 residues. V shed 6 bases, J shed 1 base, and the junction held 9 bases outside the gene matches. Looked up from germline, CDR1 is MNHEY and CDR2 is SVGEGT.

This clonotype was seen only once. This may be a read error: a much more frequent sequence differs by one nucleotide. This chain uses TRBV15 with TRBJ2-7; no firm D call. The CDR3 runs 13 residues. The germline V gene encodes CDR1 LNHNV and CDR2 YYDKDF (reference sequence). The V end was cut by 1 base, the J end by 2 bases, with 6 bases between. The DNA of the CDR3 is TGTGCCACCAGCAGAGGACGGACCTACGAGCAGTACTTC. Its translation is CATSRGRTYEQYF.

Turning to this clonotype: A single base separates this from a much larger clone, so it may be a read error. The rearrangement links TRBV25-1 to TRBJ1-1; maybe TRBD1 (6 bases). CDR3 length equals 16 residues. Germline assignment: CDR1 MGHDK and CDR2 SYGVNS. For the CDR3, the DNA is TGTGCCAGCAGTAATTTCGGACGGGACATGAACACTGAAGCTTCCTTT. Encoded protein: CASSNFGRDMNTEASF.

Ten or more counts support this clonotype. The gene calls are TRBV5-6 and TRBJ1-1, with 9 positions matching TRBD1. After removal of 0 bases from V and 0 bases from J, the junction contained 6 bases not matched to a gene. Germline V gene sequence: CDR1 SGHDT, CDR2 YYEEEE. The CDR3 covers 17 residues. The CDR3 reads CASSLGQGDGMNTEAFF. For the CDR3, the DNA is TGTGCCAGCAGCTTGGGACAGGGGGATGGAATGAACACTGAAGCTTTCTTT. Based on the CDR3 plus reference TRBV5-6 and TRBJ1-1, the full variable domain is DAGVTQSPTHLIKTRGQQVTLRCSPKSGHDTVSWYQQALGQGPQFIFQYYEEEERQRGNFPDRFSGHQFPNYSSELNVNALLLGDSALYLCASSLGQGDGMNTEAFFGQGTRLTVV.

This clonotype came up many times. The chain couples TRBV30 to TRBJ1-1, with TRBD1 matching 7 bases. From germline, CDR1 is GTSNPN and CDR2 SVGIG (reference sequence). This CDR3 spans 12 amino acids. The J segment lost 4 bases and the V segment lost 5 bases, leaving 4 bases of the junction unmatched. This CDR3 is CAWQGGSTEAFF. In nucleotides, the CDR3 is TGTGCCTGGCAGGGGGGGAGCACTGAAGCTTTCTTT.

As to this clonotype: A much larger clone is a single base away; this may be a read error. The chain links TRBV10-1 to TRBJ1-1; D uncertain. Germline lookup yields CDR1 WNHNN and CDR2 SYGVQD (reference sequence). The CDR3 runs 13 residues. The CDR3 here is CACSEVGGTEAFF. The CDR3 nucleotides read TGCGCCTGCAGTGAGGTGGGCGGCACTGAAGCTTTCTTT.